This T cell receptor beta chain was sequenced during a study of tumor-infiltrating lymphocytes in primary liver carcinoma. Study-wide results and caveats: For tumor-adjacent and tumor-blood pairs, overlap was less than that seen for tumor region pairs. Tumors significantly exceeded blood in top-250-clone fraction (p = 0.039).

The V gene's germline CDR1 is SQVTM and CDR2 ANQGSEA. The CDR3 length is 13 residues. Losses at the gene ends were 7 bases for V and 3 bases for J; bases not matched to a gene: 8. Bulk tissue was left unsorted, and RNA and DNA were co-extracted from 20-30 mg of it. The study enrolled treatment-naive patients with chronic HBV infection. A note on this clonotype: Its antigen is as yet unknown.

From around 500 ng of total RNA, TCR beta-specific cDNA was reverse-transcribed using a constant-region primer. Sequencing libraries for TCR beta derived from three nested multiplex PCR rounds that used slightly modified ARM-PCR. A C-beta reverse primer was combined with TRBV1-TRBV30 forward primers in the first two PCR rounds, and each round had approximately 10 cycles. MiXCR, applied by TCRdb to the multiplex PCR reads, yields one record per CDR3 protein. The sample consists of some 94,000 distinct CDR3 sequences, around three quarters of them appearing once. The sequencing sample was made of liver tumor tissue from sampling region 5. Regarding subset: tumor region T5, tumor centre. The chain has TRBV29-1 and TRBJ1-1, with 7 bases that match TRBD1. This TCR came from a woman aged 60-70 years with primary liver carcinoma and hepatitis B virus infection. DNA of the CDR3: TGCAGCGCCCCCGGACAGGTGCACACTGAAGCTTTCTTT. The encoded protein is CSAPGQVHTEAFF.